One T cell receptor (beta chain) is described in this entry. The record originates from a study of cytomegalovirus exposure and HLA in healthy donors. PCR primers comprised 60 Vbeta and 13 Jbeta primers. Generated by immunoSEQ multiplex PCR, the TCRdb table keeps only in-frame clones and is missing some. The table lists some 130,000 clones, roughly 80% of them singletons. CDR3 length: 13 amino acids. The V and J ends lost 5 bases and 5 bases, in that order; junction bases with no gene match: 3. The germline CDR1 and CDR2 sequences are SGHVS and FQNEAQ. J is TRBJ2-7 and V is TRBV7-8; 10 positions agree with TRBD1. The source of this sequence is a man aged 25 to 40 in good health and CMV-seronegative. The specimen sequenced was PBMCs. The CDR3 loop is CASSTGTGDEQYF. In nucleotides, the CDR3 is TGTGCCAGCAGCACCGGGACAGGGGACGAGCAGTACTTC.